The entry that follows covers one T cell receptor (beta chain) sequence. The age range of participants was about 18 to 100 years, with residence in more than 20 US areas. The data belong to a study of blood T cell repertoires in COVID-19. On the study more broadly: Samples taken during acute and convalescent COVID-19 were collected in the United States, Italy and Spain. The cDNA or gDNA used as material had been derived from T cells, B-cell-depleted T cells, or PBMCs.

V was pared by 8 bases and J by 6 bases, with 16 bases between. CDR1 is MDHEN and CDR2 is SYDVKM in the germline V gene. The CDR3 contains 13 residues. Measured with immunoSEQ multiplex PCR; TCRdb has only the in-frame clones, and not every one. The data show 160,000 or so clones, roughly 84% seen once. This clonotype was obtained from a man aged 55 to 70 who had recovered from COVID-19. Sequencing was carried out using PBMCs or T cells enriched from blood (not recorded which). The chain recombines TRBV28 with TRBJ1-1; D gene uncertain. Written as DNA, the CDR3 is TGTGCCAGCCTTCCCCGGTCTCGGGCTGAAGCTTTCTTT. Translating it yields CASLPRSRAEAFF.